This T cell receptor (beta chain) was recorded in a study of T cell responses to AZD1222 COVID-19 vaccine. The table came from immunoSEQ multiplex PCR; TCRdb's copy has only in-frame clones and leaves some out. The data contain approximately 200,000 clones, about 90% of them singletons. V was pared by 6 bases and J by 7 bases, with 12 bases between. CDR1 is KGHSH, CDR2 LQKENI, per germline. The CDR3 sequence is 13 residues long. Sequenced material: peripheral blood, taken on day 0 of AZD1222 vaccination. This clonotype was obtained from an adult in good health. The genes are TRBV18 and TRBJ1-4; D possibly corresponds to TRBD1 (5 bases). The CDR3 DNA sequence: TGTGCCAGCTCGCGGACACCTACTGAAAAACTGTTTTTT. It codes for CASSRTPTEKLFF.